The clone carrying this TCR beta chain was detected a few times. What it binds is unknown. These data come from a study of T cell repertoires in cytomegalovirus infection. On the study more broadly: Use of recently identified HLA-C-restricted and well-studied HLA-B-restricted CMV epitopes was part of the study. Public TCR beta signatures marked donors with CMV infection and the matching HLA.

Looked up from germline, CDR1 is LNHDA and CDR2 is SQIVND (reference sequence). Trimming removed 3 bases at V and 8 bases at J, with 13 bases between. The CDR3 has 13 residues. Study-wide findings and caveats: The study identified carriers of CMV plus the relevant HLA from cumulative public TCR beta family frequency.

TCRdb used MiXCR to reprocess the reads, holding one entry per CDR3 protein. In the table there are approximately 280,000 distinct CDR3 sequences, less than 25% of which are singletons. The chain recombines TRBV19 with TRBJ1-2; D is ambiguous. The clonotype originates from a human donor in good health (CMV status not recorded). Some clones in this sample may be carry-over from other donors' samples. The sample here was cultured PBMCs, taken from culture after CMV antigen stimulation. This CDR3 is CASSMGLTGGYTF. The CDR3 nucleotides are TGTGCCAGTAGTATGGGGTTAACGGGAGGCTACACCTTC.